A single sample is the source of the 22 T cell receptor beta chains below, sequenced in a study of shared clonotypes between healthy human individuals. Profiled with immunoSEQ multiplex PCR; TCRdb holds only in-frame clones, not every one. The sample yields about 510,000 clones, over 60% seen once. Sequenced input: PBMCs. The receptors come from a woman aged 40 to 49 in good health. Some clones in this sample may be carry-over from other donors' samples.

The rearrangement uses TRBV9 and TRBJ2-7; no reliable D call. Trimming took 0 bases from V and 6 from J, leaving 13 bases between them. The CDR3 is 14 amino acids. Germline CDR1 reads SGDLS; CDR2 reads YYNGEE. The CDR3 loop reads CASSVGQDLGEQYF. The CDR3, as DNA: TGTGCCAGCAGCGTAGGGCAGGATCTCGGCGAGCAGTACTTC.

This chain uses TRBV19 with TRBJ2-7, with TRBD1 as a possible D gene (5 bases). V lost 5 bases and J 4 bases, leaving 12 bases between the germline ends. CDR3 size: 13 residues. Germline V gene lookup returns CDR1 LNHDA and CDR2 SQIVND (reference sequence). DNA for the CDR3: TGTGCCAGTAGTCTCAGGGCCGGATACGAGCAGTACTTC. Protein product: CASSLRAGYEQYF.

This clone was recorded a few times. The chain recombines TRBV7-9 with TRBJ2-7; D is possibly TRBD2 (6 bases). This CDR3 is 18 amino acids long. V dropped 4 bases and J dropped 6 bases, with 28 bases sitting between them. The germline CDR1 and CDR2 sequences are SEHNR and FQNEAQ (reference sequence). The CDR3 DNA is TGTGCCAGCAGCTCCACTAGTATAACGGGTTTCACCGGGGGCGAGCAGTACTTC. Protein product: CASSSTSITGFTGGEQYF.

Only one count was recorded for this clone. CDR3 in DNA: TGTGCCAGCACTAAAAGGGGTTTTGGCAATCAGCCCCAGCATTTT. Residues: CASTKRGFGNQPQHF. The chain recombines TRBV28 with TRBJ1-5, with D maybe TRBD1 (5 bases). The germline V gene has CDR1 MDHEN and CDR2 SYDVKM. CDR3 length: 15 residues. Trimming took off 7 bases at V and 2 bases at J, with 15 bases between the two ends. Looking up the rest from reference TRBV28 and TRBJ1-5 gives the full variable domain: DVKVTQSSRYLVKRTGEKVFLECVQDMDHENMFWYRQDPGLGLRLIYFSYDVKMKEKGDIPEGYSVSREKKERFSLILESASTNQTSMYLCASTKRGFGNQPQHFGDGTRLSIL.

The chain combines TRBV11-2 with TRBJ2-7, with 12 bases identical to TRBD2. The germline V gene encodes CDR1 SGHAT and CDR2 FQNNGV. This CDR3 comprises 15 residues. V lost 1 base and J lost 2; bases outside the gene matches: 0. The CDR3 loop is CASSLGLAGAYEQYF. The CDR3 DNA sequence: TGTGCCAGCAGCTTAGGACTAGCGGGAGCCTACGAGCAGTACTTC.

The chain uses TRBV30 and TRBJ2-7; perhaps TRBD2 as D (6 bases). The CDR3 has 11 residues. Germline loops: CDR1 GTSNPN, CDR2 SVGIG (reference sequence). V was cut by 4 bases and J by 4 bases, with 8 bases left in between. CDR3 residues: CAWKRAYEQYF. The CDR3 DNA sequence: TGTGCCTGGAAGCGGGCATACGAGCAGTACTTC.

CDR3 in DNA: TGTGCCAGCTCACCAAGCGGTGGGACAGGGGATAACGAGCAGTACTTC. This sequence encodes CASSPSGGTGDNEQYF. This rearrangement joins TRBV18 to TRBJ2-7; 10 positions agree with TRBD1. The J segment lost 5 bases and the V segment lost 2 bases, leaving 9 bases of the junction unmatched. The CDR3 has 16 residues. Per germline, CDR1 KGHSH and CDR2 LQKENI.

This chain joins TRBV18 and TRBJ2-5, with a possible D match to TRBD1 (5 bases). V gave up 0 bases and J gave up 3 bases, with 8 bases separating them. CDR1 and CDR2 (germline): KGHSH, LQKENI. The CDR3 spans 14 residues. The CDR3 DNA follows: TGTGCCAGCTCACCACCATCGACAGAAGAGACCCAGTACTTC. This sequence encodes CASSPPSTEETQYF.

This clone was observed a handful of times. The J gene is TRBJ2-7, the V gene TRBV2, with D perhaps matching TRBD2 (5 bases). Germline V lookup: CDR1 SNHLY, CDR2 FYNNEI. This CDR3 has 14 amino acids. V was pared by 5 bases and J by 2 bases, with 13 bases between. The chain's CDR3 is CASSPRDTAYEQYF. The CDR3 nucleotides are TGTGCCAGCAGTCCCCGGGATACAGCCTACGAGCAGTACTTC.

This chain uses TRBV27 with TRBJ2-7; D unclear. Trimming pared 3 bases from V and 3 bases from J, leaving 9 bases between. The CDR3 totals 13 residues. Germline lookup yields CDR1 MNHEY and CDR2 SMNVEV (reference sequence). CDR3 in DNA: TGTGCCAGCAGTTTGCGGCTCAACTACGAGCAGTACTTC. Translating it yields CASSLRLNYEQYF.

The V and J genes are TRBV11-2 and TRBJ1-2; D ambiguous. V was pared by 4 bases and J by 7 bases, with 22 bases between. This CDR3 contains 16 residues. Per the germline V gene, CDR1 is SGHAT and CDR2 is FQNNGV. The CDR3 reads CASSSQRGGRSGGYTF. The DNA of the CDR3 is TGTGCCAGCAGCTCACAGCGTGGTGGCCGATCGGGTGGCTACACCTTC. The full variable domain, with the rest looked up from reference TRBV11-2 and TRBJ1-2, is EAGVAQSPRYKIIEKRQSVAFWCNPISGHATLYWYQQILGQGPKLLIQFQNNGVVDDSQLPKDRFSAERLKGVDSTLKIQPAKLEDSAVYLCASSSQRGGRSGGYTFGSGTRLTVV.

This CDR3 reads CASGRLGEFNEQFF. CDR3 DNA sequence: TGTGCCAGCGGGAGACTAGGGGAGTTCAATGAGCAGTTCTTC. The rearrangement joins TRBV2 to TRBJ2-1, with D possibly matching TRBD2 (6 bases). Germline V gives CDR1 SNHLY, CDR2 FYNNEI. The CDR3 consists of 14 residues. The V and J ends lost 8 bases and 6 bases respectively, with 17 bases between them.

Worth noting for this clone: It differs at one base from a far larger clone, so likely a read error. This specimen includes other DNA sequences encoding the same CDR3. The chain combines TRBV7-2 with TRBJ1-1; no clear D. This CDR3 has 15 residues. Germline CDR1 reads SGHTA; CDR2 reads FQGNSA. The CDR3 bases are TGTGCCAGCAGCTTAAGTAGTCACTTAAGCACTGAAGCCTTCTTT. As protein: CASSLSSHLSTEAFF.

The rearrangement uses TRBV28 and TRBJ2-7; tentative D call: TRBD2 (5 bases). The CDR3 has 13 residues. Germline-derived CDR1 and CDR2 are MDHEN and SYDVKM. V lost 7 bases and J 0 bases, leaving 10 bases between the germline ends. Here the CDR3 reads CASTLSGSYEQYF. The CDR3 DNA is TGTGCCAGCACCCTGAGCGGCTCCTACGAGCAGTACTTC. The entire variable domain, with the rest obtained from reference TRBV28 and TRBJ2-7, is as follows: DVKVTQSSRYLVKRTGEKVFLECVQDMDHENMFWYRQDPGLGLRLIYFSYDVKMKEKGDIPEGYSVSREKKERFSLILESASTNQTSMYLCASTLSGSYEQYFGPGTRLTVT.

This chain connects TRBV6-5 to TRBJ1-1; the match to TRBD1 covers 7 bases. This CDR3 spans 15 amino acids. Germline CDR1 is MNHEY and CDR2 is SVGAGI. Losses at the gene ends were 4 bases for V and 3 bases for J; bases not matched to a gene: 8. The CDR3 protein is CASSLPRGQYTEAFF. The CDR3 nucleotides are TGTGCCAGCAGTTTACCGCGGGGACAGTACACTGAAGCTTTCTTT.

The chain recombines TRBV5-5 with TRBJ1-2, with 7 nucleotides matching TRBD1. The germline V gene encodes CDR1 SGHKS and CDR2 YYEKEE (reference sequence). This CDR3 is 14 amino acids long. Germline trimming cut 2 bases from V and 0 bases from J; bases unmatched to any gene: 1. CDR3 DNA sequence: TGTGCCAGCAGCTTCCAGGGGGCTAACTATGGCTACACCTTC. This codes for CASSFQGANYGYTF.

This clone was detected once. V gene TRBV6-5 combines with J gene TRBJ1-6; D might be TRBD1 (6 bases). V shed 2 bases and J shed 8 bases, with 10 bases lying between them. Per the germline V gene, CDR1 is MNHEY and CDR2 is SVGAGI. The CDR3 extends over 14 amino acids. In nucleotides, the CDR3 is TGTGCCAGCAGTTACGGGGGCGGAGATTCACCCCTCCACTTT. It encodes CASSYGGGDSPLHF.

This clone was counted many times. The chain recombines TRBV15 with TRBJ2-7; 13 bases agree with TRBD2. J lost 1 base, V lost 4 bases, and 4 bases had no gene match. Germline V gives CDR1 LNHNV, CDR2 YYDKDF (reference sequence). The CDR3 is 16 amino acids. The CDR3 nucleotides are TGTGCCACCAGCAAAGGACTAGCGGGAGTATCCTACGAGCAGTACTTC. It is translated as CATSKGLAGVSYEQYF.

This clone has more than one count but fewer than ten. The rearrangement joins TRBV9 to TRBJ2-5, with 8 bases lining up with TRBD2. In germline, CDR1 is SGDLS, CDR2 YYNGEE. V lost 0 bases to trimming and J lost 2 bases; unmatched junction nucleotides: 0. The CDR3 has 14 amino acids. The CDR3 loop is CASSVGLAQETQYF. The CDR3 coding sequence is TGTGCCAGCAGCGTAGGACTAGCGCAAGAGACCCAGTACTTC. Full variable domain (remainder filled in from reference TRBV9 and TRBJ2-5): DSGVTQTPKHLITATGQRVTLRCSPRSGDLSVYWYQQSLDQGLQFLIQYYNGEERAKGNILERFSAQQFPDLHSELNLSSLELGDSALYFCASSVGLAQETQYFGPGTRLLVL.

The V call is TRBV28, the J call TRBJ1-2; 9 bases map to TRBD1. The CDR3 loop spans 15 amino acids. Germline lookup yields CDR1 MDHEN and CDR2 SYDVKM. The V segment lost 5 bases and the J segment 5 bases; nucleotides outside the gene matches: 9. The CDR3 loop is CASSSRDRVWYGYTF. The CDR3 nucleotides read TGTGCCAGCAGTAGCCGGGACAGGGTATGGTATGGCTACACCTTC.

The chain carries TRBV7-7 and TRBJ2-7, with 14 bases lining up with TRBD2. Germline CDR1 SSHAT, CDR2 FNYEAQ (reference sequence). CDR3 length: 14 amino acids. V shed 4 bases, J shed 7 bases, and the junction held 3 bases outside the gene matches. CDR3: CASSSGLAGAEQYF. The CDR3 DNA is TGTGCCAGCAGCTCGGGACTAGCGGGAGCTGAGCAGTACTTC.

This clone was seen more than once but under ten times. The chain carries TRBV21-1 and TRBJ1-5. TRBV21-1 is tagged as a pseudogene. The CDR3 covers 16 residues. The CDR3 region is CASSPRTDSANQPQHF. The CDR3 nucleotides are TGTGCCAGCAGCCCCCGGACCGACTCGGCCAATCAGCCCCAGCATTTT.